The entry that follows covers one T cell receptor beta chain sequence. Its target is unknown. This entry is derived from a study of T cells in Graves' hyperthyroidism and ophthalmopathy. Findings and limits, study-wide: Ophthalmopathy was identified by the model a median around 6 months ahead of onset.

The investigators amplified TCR beta CDR3 regions from RNA transcripts. Primed by the HTBI set, a first-round RT-PCR was run on the TCR CDR3. Using its own MiXCR run on the multiplex PCR reads, TCRdb lists one record per CDR3 protein. The table has hundreds of thousands of distinct CDR3 sequences, over 35% seen once. This CDR3 has 13 residues. V was cut by 8 bases and J by 5 bases, with 13 bases left in between. Germline V lookup: CDR1 MNHNS, CDR2 SASEGT. The material sequenced was blood. The TCR comes from a man younger than 35 with Graves' hyperthyroidism. The genes are TRBV6-1 and TRBJ1-5, with D possibly being TRBD1 (6 bases). The CDR3, as DNA: TGTGCCAGCCGGGGGCCCCCTTATCAGCCCCAGCATTTT. Translated: CASRGPPYQPQHF.